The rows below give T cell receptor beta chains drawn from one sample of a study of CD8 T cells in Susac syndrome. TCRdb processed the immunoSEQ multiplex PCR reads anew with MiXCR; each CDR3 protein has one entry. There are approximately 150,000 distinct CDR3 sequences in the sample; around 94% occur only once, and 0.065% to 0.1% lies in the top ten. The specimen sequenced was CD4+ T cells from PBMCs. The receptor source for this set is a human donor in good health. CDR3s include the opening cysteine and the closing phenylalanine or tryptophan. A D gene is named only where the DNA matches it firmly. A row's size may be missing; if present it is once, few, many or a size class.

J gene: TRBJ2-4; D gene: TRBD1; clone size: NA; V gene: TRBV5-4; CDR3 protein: CASSLEGRGRLNIQYF; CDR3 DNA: TGTGCCAGCAGCTTGGAGGGCAGGGGGCGACTAAACATTCAGTACTTC
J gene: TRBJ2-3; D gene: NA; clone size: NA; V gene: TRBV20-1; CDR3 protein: CSATGMNTQYF; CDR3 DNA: TGCAGTGCTACCGGGATGAATACGCAGTATTTT
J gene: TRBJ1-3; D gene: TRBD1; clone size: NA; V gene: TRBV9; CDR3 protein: CASSPHSGTGAGNTIYF; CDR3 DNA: TGTGCCAGCAGCCCCCATTCCGGGACAGGGGCTGGAAACACCATATATTTT
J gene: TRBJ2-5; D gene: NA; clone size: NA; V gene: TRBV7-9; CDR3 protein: CASSRGGVDSPQYF; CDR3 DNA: TGTGCCAGCAGCAGGGGAGGTGTAGACAGTCCCCAGTACTTC
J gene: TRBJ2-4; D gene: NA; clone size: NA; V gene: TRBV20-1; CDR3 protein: CSASRDWEDIQYF; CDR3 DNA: TGCAGTGCTAGTAGGGACTGGGAGGACATTCAGTACTTC
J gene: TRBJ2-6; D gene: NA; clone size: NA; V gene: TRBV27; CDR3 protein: CASSLSGGIVRSGANVLTF; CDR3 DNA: TGTGCCAGCAGTTTATCAGGGGGGATAGTTCGCTCTGGGGCCAACGTCCTGACTTTC
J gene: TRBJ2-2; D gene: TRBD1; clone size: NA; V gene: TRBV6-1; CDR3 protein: CASSRDRPLNTGELFF; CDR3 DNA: TGTGCCAGCAGTCGGGACAGGCCCTTGAACACCGGGGAGCTGTTTTTT
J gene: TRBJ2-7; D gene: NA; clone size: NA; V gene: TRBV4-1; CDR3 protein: CASSPLRDSWYEQYF; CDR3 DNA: TGCGCCAGCAGCCCCTTAAGGGACTCTTGGTACGAGCAGTACTTC
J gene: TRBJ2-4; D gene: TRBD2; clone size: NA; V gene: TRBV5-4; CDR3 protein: CATGRDGGLAGVNIQYF; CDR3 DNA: TGTGCCACCGGTAGGGACGGGGGACTAGCGGGAGTAAACATTCAGTACTTC
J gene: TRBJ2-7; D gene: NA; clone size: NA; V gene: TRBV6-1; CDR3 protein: CASSPPGRNYEQYF; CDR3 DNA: TGTGCCAGCAGTCCTCCGGGACGGAACTACGAGCAGTACTTC
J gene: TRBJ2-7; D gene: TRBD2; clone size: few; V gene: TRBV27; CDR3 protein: CASSFSGLAAYEQYF; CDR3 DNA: TGTGCCAGCAGTTTTTCGGGACTAGCGGCCTACGAGCAGTACTTC
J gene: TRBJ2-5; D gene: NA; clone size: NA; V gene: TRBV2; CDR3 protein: CASRADLGETQYF; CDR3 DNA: TGTGCCAGCAGGGCGGATCTCGGGGAGACCCAGTACTTC
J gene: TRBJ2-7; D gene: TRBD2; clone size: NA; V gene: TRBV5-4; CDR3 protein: CASSPGTSGTYEQYF; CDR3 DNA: TGTGCCAGCAGCCCTGGGACTAGCGGGACCTACGAGCAGTACTTC
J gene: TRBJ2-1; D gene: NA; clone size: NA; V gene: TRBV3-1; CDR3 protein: CASSRTTLSYNEQFF; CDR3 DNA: TGTGCCAGCAGCCGGACTACCCTCTCCTACAATGAGCAGTTCTTC
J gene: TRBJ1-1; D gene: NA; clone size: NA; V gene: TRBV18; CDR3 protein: CASSPPSRNTEAFF; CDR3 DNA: TGTGCCAGCTCACCACCCTCCAGGAACACTGAAGCTTTCTTT
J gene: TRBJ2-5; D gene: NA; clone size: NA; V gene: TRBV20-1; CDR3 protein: CSATDLGGSETQYF; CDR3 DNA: TGCAGTGCTACTGATTTAGGAGGCTCGGAGACCCAGTACTTC
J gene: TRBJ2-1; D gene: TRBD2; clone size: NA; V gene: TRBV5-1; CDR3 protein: CASRAGVDEQFF; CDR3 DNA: TGCGCCAGCCGGGCGGGAGTCGATGAGCAGTTCTTC
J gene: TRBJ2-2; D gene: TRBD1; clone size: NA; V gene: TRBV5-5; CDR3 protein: CASSFKAGGADTGELFF; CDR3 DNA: TGTGCCAGCAGCTTTAAAGCAGGGGGCGCCGACACCGGGGAGCTGTTTTTT
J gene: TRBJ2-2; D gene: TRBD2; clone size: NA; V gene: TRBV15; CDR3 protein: CATRRTGGVVAGELFF; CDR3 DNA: TGTGCCACCAGAAGAACGGGGGGAGTGGTTGCTGGGGAGCTGTTTTTT
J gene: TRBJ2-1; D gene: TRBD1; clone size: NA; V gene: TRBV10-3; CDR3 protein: CASSWDRENEQFF; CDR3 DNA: TGTGCCAGCAGTTGGGACAGGGAGAATGAGCAGTTCTTC
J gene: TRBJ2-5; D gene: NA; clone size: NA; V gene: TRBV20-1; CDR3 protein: CSASDARGGRETQYF; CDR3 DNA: TGCAGTGCTAGCGATGCGAGGGGGGGGAGAGAGACCCAGTACTTC
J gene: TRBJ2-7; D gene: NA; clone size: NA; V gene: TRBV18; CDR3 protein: CASSLDPNSYEQYF; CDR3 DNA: TGTGCCAGCTCATTGGACCCGAACTCCTACGAGCAGTACTTC
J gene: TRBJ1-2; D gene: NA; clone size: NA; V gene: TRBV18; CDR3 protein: CASSPGAANYGYTF; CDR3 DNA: TGTGCCAGCTCACCAGGAGCAGCTAACTATGGCTACACCTTC
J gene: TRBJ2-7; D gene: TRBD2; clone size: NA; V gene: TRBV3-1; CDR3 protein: CASSQDEAGDFYF; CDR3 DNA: TGTGCCAGCAGCCAAGATGAGGCGGGGGACTTTTACTTC
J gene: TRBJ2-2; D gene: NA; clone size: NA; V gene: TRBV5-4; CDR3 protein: CASSLASEPKFGELFF; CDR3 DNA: TGTGCCAGCAGCTTGGCCTCCGAGCCGAAGTTTGGGGAGCTGTTTTTT
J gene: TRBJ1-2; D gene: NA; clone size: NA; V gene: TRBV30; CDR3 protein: CAWSVAGGAGYTF; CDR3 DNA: TGTGCCTGGAGTGTAGCCGGGGGAGCGGGCTACACCTTC
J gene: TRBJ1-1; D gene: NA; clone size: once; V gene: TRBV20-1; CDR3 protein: CSAPTLTQHLQGNTEAFF; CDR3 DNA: TGCAGTGCCCCCACCCTGACACAACACCTTCAAGGGAACACTGAAGCTTTCTTT
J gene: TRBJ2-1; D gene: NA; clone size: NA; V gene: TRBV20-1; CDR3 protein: CSAIAATYNEQFF; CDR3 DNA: TGCAGTGCCATAGCGGCAACCTACAATGAGCAGTTCTTC
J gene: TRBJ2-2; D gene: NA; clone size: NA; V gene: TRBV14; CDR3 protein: CASSALRRGELFF; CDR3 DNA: TGTGCCAGCAGCGCTTTGAGGCGCGGGGAGCTGTTTTTT
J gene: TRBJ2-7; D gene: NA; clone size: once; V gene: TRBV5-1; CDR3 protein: CASSGGGEQYF; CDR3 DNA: TGCGCCAGCAGCGGGGGCGGCGAGCAGTACTTC
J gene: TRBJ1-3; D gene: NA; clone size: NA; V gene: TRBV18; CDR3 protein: CASSPRSNPGNTIYF; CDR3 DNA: TGTGCCAGCTCACCCCGGTCAAACCCTGGAAACACCATATATTTT
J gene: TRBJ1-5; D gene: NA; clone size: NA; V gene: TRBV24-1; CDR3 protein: CATSLPGSPQHF; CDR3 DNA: TGTGCCACCAGTTTACCGGGGTCGCCCCAGCATTTT
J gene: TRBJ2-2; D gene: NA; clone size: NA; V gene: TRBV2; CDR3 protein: CASTEVRFGGELFF; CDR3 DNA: TGTGCCAGCACTGAGGTTCGGTTTGGCGGGGAGCTGTTTTTT
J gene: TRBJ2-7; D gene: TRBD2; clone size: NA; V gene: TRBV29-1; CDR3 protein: CSVEEGPSGYEQYF; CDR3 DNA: TGCAGCGTTGAAGAAGGTCCTAGCGGCTACGAGCAGTACTTC
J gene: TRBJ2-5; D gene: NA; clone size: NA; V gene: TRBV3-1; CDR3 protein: CASSQRTSRQETQYF; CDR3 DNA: TGTGCCAGCAGCCAAAGGACTTCCCGGCAAGAGACCCAGTACTTC
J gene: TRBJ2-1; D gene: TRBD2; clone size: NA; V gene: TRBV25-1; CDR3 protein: CASSLAGRYYNEQFF; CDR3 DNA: TGTGCCAGCAGCTTAGCGGGGAGGTACTACAATGAGCAGTTCTTC
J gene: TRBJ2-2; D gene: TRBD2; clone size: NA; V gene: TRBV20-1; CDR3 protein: CSASPPRSGRRTGELFF; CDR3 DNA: TGCAGTGCTTCCCCTCCTCGTAGCGGGAGGCGGACCGGGGAGCTGTTTTTT
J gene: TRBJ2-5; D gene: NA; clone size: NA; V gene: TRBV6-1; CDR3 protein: CASRREETQYF; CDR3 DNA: TGTGCCAGCAGGCGGGAAGAGACCCAGTACTTC
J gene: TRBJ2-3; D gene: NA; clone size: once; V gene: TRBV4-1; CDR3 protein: CASSLDGEGEQYF; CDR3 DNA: TGCGCCAGCAGCTTAGACGGGGAAGGTGAGCAGTATTTT
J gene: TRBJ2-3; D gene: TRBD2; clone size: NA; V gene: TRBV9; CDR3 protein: CASSEGTSVSTDTQYF; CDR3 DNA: TGTGCCAGCAGCGAGGGGACTAGCGTTAGCACAGATACGCAGTATTTT
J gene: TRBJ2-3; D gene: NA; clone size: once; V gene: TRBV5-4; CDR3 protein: CASSLDPAGTDTQYF; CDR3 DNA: TGTGCCAGCAGCTTGGACCCAGCGGGCACAGATACGCAGTATTTT
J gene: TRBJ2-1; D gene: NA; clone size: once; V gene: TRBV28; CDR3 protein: CASSLGRQSYNEQFF; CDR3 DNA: TGTGCCAGCAGCCTAGGACGGCAGTCCTACAATGAGCAGTTCTTC
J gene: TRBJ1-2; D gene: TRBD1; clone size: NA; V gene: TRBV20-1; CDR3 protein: CSANKDRANYGYTF; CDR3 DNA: TGCAGTGCTAATAAGGACAGGGCAAATTATGGCTACACCTTC
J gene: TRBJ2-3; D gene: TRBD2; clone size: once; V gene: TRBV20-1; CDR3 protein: CSASAGAADTQYF; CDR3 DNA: TGCAGTGCTAGTGCGGGAGCGGCAGATACGCAGTATTTT
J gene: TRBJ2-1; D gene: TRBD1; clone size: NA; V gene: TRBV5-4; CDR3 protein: CASSIPGQFNEQFF; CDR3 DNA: TGTGCCAGCAGCATTCCGGGACAGTTCAATGAGCAGTTCTTC
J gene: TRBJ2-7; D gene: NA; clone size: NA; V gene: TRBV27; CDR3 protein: CASSLGPVPGEQYF; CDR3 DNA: TGTGCCAGCAGTTTAGGGCCAGTACCAGGCGAGCAGTACTTC
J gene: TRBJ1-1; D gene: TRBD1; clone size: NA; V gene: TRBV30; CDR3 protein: CAWRQPYRGGNTEAFF; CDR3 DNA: TGTGCCTGGAGACAACCCTACAGGGGGGGGAACACTGAAGCTTTCTTT
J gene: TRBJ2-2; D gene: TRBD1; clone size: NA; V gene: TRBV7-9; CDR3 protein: CASSFDRVGELFF; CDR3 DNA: TGTGCCAGCAGCTTCGACAGGGTCGGGGAGCTGTTTTTT
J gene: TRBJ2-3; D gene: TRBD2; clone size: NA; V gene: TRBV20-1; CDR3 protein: CSATSGTQTSTDTQYF; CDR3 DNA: TGCAGTGCTACTAGCGGGACTCAAACTAGCACAGATACGCAGTATTTT
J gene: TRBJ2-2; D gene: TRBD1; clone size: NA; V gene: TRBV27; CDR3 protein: CASSRDRANGELFF; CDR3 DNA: TGTGCCAGCAGTCGGGACAGGGCTAACGGGGAGCTGTTTTTT
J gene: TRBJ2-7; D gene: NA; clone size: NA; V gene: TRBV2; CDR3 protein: CASSEGRGAYEQYF; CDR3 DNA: TGTGCCAGCAGTGAAGGTAGGGGAGCCTACGAGCAGTACTTC
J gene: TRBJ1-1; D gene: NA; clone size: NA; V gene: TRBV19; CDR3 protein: CASSIAGAVTEAFF; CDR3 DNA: TGTGCCAGTAGTATTGCAGGGGCAGTTACTGAAGCTTTCTTT
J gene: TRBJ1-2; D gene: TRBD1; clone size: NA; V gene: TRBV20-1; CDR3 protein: CSAPGQGADYGYTF; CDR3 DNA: TGCAGTGCCCCCGGACAGGGGGCCGACTATGGCTACACCTTC
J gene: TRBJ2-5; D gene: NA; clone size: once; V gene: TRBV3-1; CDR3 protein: CASSRPQGSTKTQYF; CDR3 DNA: TGTGCCAGCAGCCGCCCCCAGGGGTCGACGAAGACCCAGTACTTC
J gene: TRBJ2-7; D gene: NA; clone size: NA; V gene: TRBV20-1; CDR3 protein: CSAGDPGASNEQYF; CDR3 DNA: TGCAGTGCAGGGGACCCGGGGGCTAGCAACGAGCAGTACTTC
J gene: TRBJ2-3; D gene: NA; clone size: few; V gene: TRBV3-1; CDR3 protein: CASSTSTDTQYF; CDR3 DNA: TGTGCCAGCAGCACTAGCACAGATACGCAGTATTTT